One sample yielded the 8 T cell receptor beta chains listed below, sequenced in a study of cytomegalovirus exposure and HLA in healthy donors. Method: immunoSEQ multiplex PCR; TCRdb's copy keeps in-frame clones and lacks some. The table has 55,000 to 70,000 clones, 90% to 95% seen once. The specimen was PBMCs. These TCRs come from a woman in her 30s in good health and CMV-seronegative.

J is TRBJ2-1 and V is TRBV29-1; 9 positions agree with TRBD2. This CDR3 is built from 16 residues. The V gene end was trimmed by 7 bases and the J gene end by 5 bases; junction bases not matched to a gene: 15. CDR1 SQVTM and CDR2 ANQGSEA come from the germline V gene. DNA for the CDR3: TGCAGCGCCCACCCGGGGCTAGCGGGGACCAACAATGAGCAGTTCTTC. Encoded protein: CSAHPGLAGTNNEQFF.

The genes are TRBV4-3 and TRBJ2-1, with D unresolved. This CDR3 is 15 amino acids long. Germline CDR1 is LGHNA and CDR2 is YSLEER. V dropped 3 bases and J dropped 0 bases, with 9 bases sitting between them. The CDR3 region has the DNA TGCGCCAGCAGCCAGTCCATGAGCTCCTACAATGAGCAGTTCTTC. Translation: CASSQSMSSYNEQFF.

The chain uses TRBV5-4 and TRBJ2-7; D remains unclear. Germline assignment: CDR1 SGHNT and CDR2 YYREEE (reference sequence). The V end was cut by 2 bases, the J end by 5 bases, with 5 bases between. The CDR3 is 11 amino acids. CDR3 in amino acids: CASSFNHEQYF. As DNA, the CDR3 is TGTGCCAGCAGCTTTAATCACGAGCAGTACTTC.

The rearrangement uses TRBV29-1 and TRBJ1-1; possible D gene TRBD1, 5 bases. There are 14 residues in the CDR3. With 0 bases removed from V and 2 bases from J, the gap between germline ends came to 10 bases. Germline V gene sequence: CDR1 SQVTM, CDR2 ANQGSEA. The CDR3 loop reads CSVEDAGYNTEAFF. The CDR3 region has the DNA TGCAGCGTTGAAGATGCAGGGTACAACACTGAAGCTTTCTTT.

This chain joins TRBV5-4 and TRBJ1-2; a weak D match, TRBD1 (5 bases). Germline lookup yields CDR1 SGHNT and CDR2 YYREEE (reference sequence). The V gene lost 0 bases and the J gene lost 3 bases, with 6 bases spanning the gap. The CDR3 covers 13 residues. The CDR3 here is CASSLAGHYGYTF. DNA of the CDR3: TGTGCCAGCAGCTTGGCAGGGCACTATGGCTACACCTTC.

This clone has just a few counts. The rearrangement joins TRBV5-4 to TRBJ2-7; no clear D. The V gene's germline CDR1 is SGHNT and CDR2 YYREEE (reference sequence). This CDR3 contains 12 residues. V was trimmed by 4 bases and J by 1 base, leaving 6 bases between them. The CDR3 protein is CASSLLSYEQYF. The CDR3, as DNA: TGTGCCAGCAGCCTCCTGTCCTACGAGCAGTACTTC.

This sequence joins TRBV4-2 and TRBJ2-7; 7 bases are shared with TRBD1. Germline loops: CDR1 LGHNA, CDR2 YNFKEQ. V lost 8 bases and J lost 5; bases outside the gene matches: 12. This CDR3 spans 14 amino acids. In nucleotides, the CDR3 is TGTGCCAGCGGAGAAAGGACAGGTAGTCACGAGCAGTACTTC. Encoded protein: CASGERTGSHEQYF.

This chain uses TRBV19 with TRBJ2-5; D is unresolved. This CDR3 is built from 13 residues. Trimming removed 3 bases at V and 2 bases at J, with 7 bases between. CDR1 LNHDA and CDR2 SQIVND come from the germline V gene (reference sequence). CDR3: CASSIYRQETQYF. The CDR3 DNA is TGTGCCAGTAGTATCTACAGACAAGAGACCCAGTACTTC.